Detailed here is one TCR beta chain. These data come from a study of blood T cell repertoires in COVID-19. About the study: From T cells, B-cell-depleted T cells, or PBMCs came the material, which was cDNA or gDNA.

Data came from immunoSEQ multiplex PCR; TCRdb stores just in-frame clones and leaves some out. In the table there are about 260,000 clones, 85% to 90% of which are singletons. The V and J ends lost 1 base and 4 bases, in that order; junction bases with no gene match: 4. Germline V gene sequence: CDR1 LGHNA, CDR2 YSLEER. The CDR3 consists of 17 residues. The sample taken for sequencing was peripheral blood. The chain employs TRBV4-3 and TRBJ1-6; 10 bases fit TRBD1. The TCR originated in a middle-aged woman who had recovered from COVID-19. The CDR3 loop is CASSQVRTGGYNSPLHF. DNA of the CDR3: TGCGCCAGCAGCCAAGTCCGGACAGGGGGTTATAATTCACCCCTCCACTTT.